The rows below give T cell receptor beta chains drawn from one sample of a study of cytomegalovirus exposure and HLA in healthy donors. Generated by immunoSEQ multiplex PCR, the TCRdb table keeps only in-frame clones and is missing some. The table for this sample gives 30,000 to 35,000 clones. The specimen sequenced was PBMCs. All receptors derive from a woman aged 40-49 years in good health and CMV-seropositive. CDR3s include the opening cysteine and the closing phenylalanine or tryptophan. D genes are given only for firm matches.

DNA: TGCGCCAGCAGAGCGGGACATTCGAACACCGGGGAGCTGTTTTTT
CDR3: CASRAGHSNTGELFF
V: TRBV4-1
D: NA
J: TRBJ2-2

DNA: TGCAGCGTTGGAATCGGACTGCGTGGAGAGACCCAGTACTTC
CDR3: CSVGIGLRGETQYF
V: TRBV29-1
D: NA
J: TRBJ2-5

DNA: TGTGCCACCAGCAGAGGTCAGGCAGCCACTGAAGCTTTCTTT
CDR3: CATSRGQAATEAFF
V: TRBV15
D: NA
J: TRBJ1-1

DNA: TGTGCCAGCAGCCAAGGTTTAGCTGGATCCTACGAGCAGTACTTC
CDR3: CASSQGLAGSYEQYF
V: TRBV4-2
D: NA
J: TRBJ2-7

DNA: TGCGCCAGCAGCTTCGGACAGGCAGGGGAGACCCAGTACTTC
CDR3: CASSFGQAGETQYF
V: TRBV5-1
D: TRBD1
J: TRBJ2-5

DNA: TGTGCCAGCAGTTTCATCACAGGGGCCCAGCCCCAGCATTTT
CDR3: CASSFITGAQPQHF
V: TRBV28
D: TRBD1
J: TRBJ1-5

DNA: TGTGCCAGCAGCTTGAGTGGGACTAGCGGGAAAGAGCAGTACTTC
CDR3: CASSLSGTSGKEQYF
V: TRBV5-6
D: TRBD2
J: TRBJ2-7

DNA: TGTGCCTGGAGTCTAGGACATATTGAAGCTTTCTTT
CDR3: CAWSLGHIEAFF
V: TRBV30
D: NA
J: TRBJ1-1

DNA: TGTGCCAGCAGCTCCGCCGGGACAGCCACCTACGAGCAGTACTTC
CDR3: CASSSAGTATYEQYF
V: TRBV7-2
D: TRBD1
J: TRBJ2-7

DNA: TGTGCCACCAGCAGAGAAGCCGGTTACGAGCAGTACTTC
CDR3: CATSREAGYEQYF
V: TRBV15
D: NA
J: TRBJ2-7

DNA: TGCACCAGCAGCCGATTCCAGGGGGACGAGCAGTACTTC
CDR3: CTSSRFQGDEQYF
V: TRBV1
D: NA
J: TRBJ2-7

DNA: TGTGCCAGCAGCCAGGAAGGCGCGCTAGCGGGGGGTTCCTACGAGCAGTACTTC
CDR3: CASSQEGALAGGSYEQYF
V: TRBV4-2
D: TRBD2
J: TRBJ2-7

DNA: TGTGCCAGCAGCTGGGACAGCCAAGGGAGCTACACCTTC
CDR3: CASSWDSQGSYTF
V: TRBV7-9
D: TRBD1
J: TRBJ1-2

DNA: TGTGCCACCCGGGACAGCCCTAGTCAGCCCCAGCATTTT
CDR3: CATRDSPSQPQHF
V: TRBV6-1
D: TRBD1
J: TRBJ1-5

DNA: TGTGCCAGCAGCTCCCCATCTAGGAAGGCAGATACGCAGTATTTT
CDR3: CASSSPSRKADTQYF
V: TRBV6-5
D: NA
J: TRBJ2-3

DNA: TGTGCCAGCAGCTTGTCCAGCTCGGGGGATACGCAGTATTTT
CDR3: CASSLSSSGDTQYF
V: TRBV5-6
D: NA
J: TRBJ2-3

DNA: TGCAGCGCCGTGGGACAGGCGAACACTGAAGCTTTCTTT
CDR3: CSAVGQANTEAFF
V: TRBV29-1
D: TRBD1
J: TRBJ1-1

DNA: TGTGCCAGCAGCGTGAGACTAGTTGGAGGGGAGACCCAGTACTTC
CDR3: CASSVRLVGGETQYF
V: TRBV7-2
D: NA
J: TRBJ2-5

DNA: TGTGCCAGCAGCCAAGATAACGGGATCAGCACAGATACGCAGTATTTT
CDR3: CASSQDNGISTDTQYF
V: TRBV4-2
D: NA
J: TRBJ2-3

DNA: TGTGCCAGCAGCTTGGAGAGACTAGCGGTAGATACGCAGTATTTT
CDR3: CASSLERLAVDTQYF
V: TRBV5-8
D: TRBD2
J: TRBJ2-3

DNA: TGTGCCAGCAGCTTCGGACAGGGGAACACTGAAGCTTTCTTT
CDR3: CASSFGQGNTEAFF
V: TRBV9
D: TRBD1
J: TRBJ1-1

DNA: TGTGCCAGCAGCGTAGGGAGCTCCTACAATGAGCAGTTCTTC
CDR3: CASSVGSSYNEQFF
V: TRBV9
D: NA
J: TRBJ2-1